Included here is one T cell receptor (beta chain) sequence, with context. The target antigen is unknown. The trim removed 4 bases at V and 7 bases at J, leaving 11 bases unmatched. The CDR3 is 15 residues long. Germline CDR1 SGHRS, CDR2 YFSETQ. The data were taken from a study of T cells after yellow fever vaccination. Study-wide context: It was SMART-Seq v4 Ultra Low Input that prepared the fractions with low cell numbers.

The 5'RACE template-switching step produced TCR cDNA and added a universal primer site and UMIs. TCRdb redid the calling of the 5' RACE reads with MiXCR, one entry per CDR3 protein. This repertoire shows some 320,000 distinct CDR3 sequences, 8.5% to 10% found once; its top ten account for roughly 18%. Study-wide findings and caveats: There was a possibility that FACS-sorted repertoires contained abundant clonotypes contaminating from the bulk population. The secondary response was weaker, and its peak arrived faster, on day 5 versus 15.

The V and J genes are TRBV5-1 and TRBJ2-1; 7 bases are a match to TRBD1. Specimen: PBMCs, collected on the day of the first yellow fever vaccination. The sequence came from a man aged 18 to 35 who received the YFV17D yellow fever vaccine. Here the CDR3 DNA reads TGCGCCAGCAGCAGCCTGACAGGGATTACAAATGAGCAGTTCTTC. Its translation: CASSSLTGITNEQFF.